A selection of T cell receptor beta chains follows, all from one sample in a study of T cell changes during pregnancy in multiple sclerosis. This table comes from immunoSEQ multiplex PCR, and its TCRdb copy is limited to in-frame clones, with some not included. The sample holds about 71,000 clones, 90% to 95% seen once. Sequencing was performed on CD8+ T cells from peripheral blood mononuclear cells, taken before pregnancy. The receptors were gathered from a female donor with multiple sclerosis, enrolled in a pregnancy study. CDR3s include the opening cysteine and the closing phenylalanine or tryptophan. A D gene is named only where the DNA matches it firmly. The size of a clone is reported for some rows only, either as once, few or many, or as a class for expanded clones.

d_call: TRBD2; j_call: TRBJ2-5; v_call: TRBV6-5; clone_size: .; cdr3_aa: CASALAAKETQYF; cdr3_nt: TGTGCCAGCGCCCTAGCGGCAAAAGAGACCCAGTACTTC
d_call: TRBD2; j_call: TRBJ2-7; v_call: TRBV7-2; clone_size: .; cdr3_aa: CASSSPGGEQYF; cdr3_nt: TGTGCCAGCAGCTCGCCGGGGGGCGAGCAGTACTTC
d_call: .; j_call: TRBJ1-3; v_call: TRBV27; clone_size: .; cdr3_aa: CASSSLSGNTIYF; cdr3_nt: TGTGCCAGCAGTTCCCTCTCTGGAAACACCATATATTTT
d_call: .; j_call: TRBJ1-4; v_call: TRBV5-6; clone_size: .; cdr3_aa: CASSFRGTTNEKLFF; cdr3_nt: TGTGCCAGCAGCTTCAGGGGCACAACTAATGAAAAACTGTTTTTT
d_call: .; j_call: TRBJ2-5; v_call: TRBV7-7; clone_size: .; cdr3_aa: CASSPTWGLKETQYF; cdr3_nt: TGTGCTAGCAGCCCGACCTGGGGGCTCAAAGAGACCCAGTACTTC
d_call: TRBD2; j_call: TRBJ2-1; v_call: TRBV6-5; clone_size: .; cdr3_aa: CASREAGAYNEQFF; cdr3_nt: TGTGCCAGTAGGGAGGCGGGGGCCTACAATGAGCAGTTCTTC
d_call: .; j_call: TRBJ1-2; v_call: TRBV2; clone_size: few; cdr3_aa: CASRKTGAEPGYTF; cdr3_nt: TGTGCCAGCAGAAAGACAGGAGCTGAACCTGGCTACACCTTC
d_call: TRBD2; j_call: TRBJ2-1; v_call: TRBV2; clone_size: once; cdr3_aa: CASSDLAGGRVNEQFF; cdr3_nt: TGTGCCAGCAGTGACCTAGCGGGGGGCCGGGTCAATGAGCAGTTCTTC
d_call: TRBD2; j_call: TRBJ2-5; v_call: TRBV6-1; clone_size: .; cdr3_aa: CASSDSSGGQETQYF; cdr3_nt: TGTGCCAGCAGTGATTCTAGCGGGGGTCAAGAGACCCAGTACTTC
d_call: .; j_call: TRBJ2-1; v_call: TRBV27; clone_size: .; cdr3_aa: CASSLPGSYNEQFF; cdr3_nt: TGTGCCAGCAGTTTACCAGGGTCCTACAATGAGCAGTTCTTC
d_call: TRBD2; j_call: TRBJ2-7; v_call: TRBV5-4; clone_size: .; cdr3_aa: CASSLELAGGPYEQYF; cdr3_nt: TGTGCCAGCAGCTTGGAATTAGCGGGGGGGCCTTACGAGCAGTACTTC
d_call: .; j_call: TRBJ1-1; v_call: TRBV5-1; clone_size: .; cdr3_aa: CASSPETQNEAFF; cdr3_nt: TGCGCCAGCAGCCCCGAAACACAAAATGAAGCTTTCTTT
d_call: .; j_call: TRBJ2-1; v_call: TRBV4-2; clone_size: .; cdr3_aa: CASSQEEVLEQFF; cdr3_nt: TGTGCCAGCAGCCAAGAAGAGGTGCTTGAGCAGTTCTTC
d_call: .; j_call: TRBJ2-5; v_call: TRBV28; clone_size: .; cdr3_aa: CASSKEGAETQYF; cdr3_nt: TGTGCCAGCAGTAAGGAGGGGGCGGAGACCCAGTACTTC